The rows below give T cell receptor beta chains drawn from one sample of a study of T cells after posttransplantation cyclophosphamide. Generated by immunoSEQ multiplex PCR, the TCRdb table keeps only in-frame clones and is missing some. The table lists 6,000 to 7,500 clones, just over 90% of them singletons, with roughly 4.4% in the top ten. The sequences come from CD8+ T cells sorted from blood, collected after allogeneic stem cell transplant with posttransplant cyclophosphamide. These receptors were collected from a male patient aged 60-69 years who received an allogeneic stem cell transplant from a related donor and was CMV-positive. The T cells may partly be graft donor cells. CDR3s include the opening cysteine and the closing phenylalanine or tryptophan. Fields, in order: CDR3 length, J gene, D gene, V gene, clone size, CDR3 DNA, CDR3 protein. D genes are given only for firm matches. Clone size is shown for a subset of rows, as once, few, many or a class of expanded clone.

cdr3_length: 13
j_call: TRBJ1-1
d_call: NA
v_call: TRBV27
clone_size: once
cdr3_nt: TGTGCCAGCAGTGGGCAGATGAACACTGAAGCTTTCTTT
cdr3_aa: CASSGQMNTEAFF

cdr3_length: 15
j_call: TRBJ2-7
d_call: TRBD2
v_call: TRBV5-6
clone_size: NA
cdr3_nt: TGTGCCAGCAGTTGGATGACTAGCGGGGTTGGCGAGCAGTACTTC
cdr3_aa: CASSWMTSGVGEQYF

cdr3_length: 14
j_call: TRBJ2-2
d_call: TRBD1
v_call: TRBV19
clone_size: NA
cdr3_nt: TGTGCCAGTAGTCCCGGACAGGGATCCGGGGAGCTGTTTTTT
cdr3_aa: CASSPGQGSGELFF

cdr3_length: 15
j_call: TRBJ2-7
d_call: TRBD1
v_call: TRBV6-1
clone_size: NA
cdr3_nt: TGTGCCAGCAGTGAAAACAGAGGGACAGGGGCCGAGCAGTACTTC
cdr3_aa: CASSENRGTGAEQYF

cdr3_length: 19
j_call: TRBJ2-3
d_call: TRBD2
v_call: TRBV4-1
clone_size: few
cdr3_nt: TGCGCCAGCAGCCAATACGGGACTAGCGGGCCCACTAGCACAGATACGCAGTATTTT
cdr3_aa: CASSQYGTSGPTSTDTQYF

cdr3_length: 15
j_call: TRBJ2-3
d_call: NA
v_call: TRBV2
clone_size: few
cdr3_nt: TGTGCCAGCAGTGAAATAGGGGAACGTGGAGATACGCAGTATTTT
cdr3_aa: CASSEIGERGDTQYF

cdr3_length: 16
j_call: TRBJ2-1
d_call: TRBD1
v_call: TRBV6-6
clone_size: NA
cdr3_nt: TGTGCCAGCAGTTTTGTGGGACAGGGACCCTACAATGAGCAGTTCTTC
cdr3_aa: CASSFVGQGPYNEQFF

cdr3_length: 15
j_call: TRBJ1-6
d_call: NA
v_call: TRBV5-1
clone_size: NA
cdr3_nt: TGCGCCAGCAGCTTGGAGGCAGGGCTGAACTCACCCCTCCACTTT
cdr3_aa: CASSLEAGLNSPLHF

cdr3_length: 15
j_call: TRBJ2-1
d_call: NA
v_call: TRBV27
clone_size: NA
cdr3_nt: TGTGCCAGCAGTTTAGTAGGGACACATTACAATGAGCAGTTCTTC
cdr3_aa: CASSLVGTHYNEQFF

cdr3_length: 14
j_call: TRBJ2-5
d_call: TRBD2
v_call: TRBV6-5
clone_size: NA
cdr3_nt: TGTGCCAGCAGTCCCTCGGGACTAGCAAGAGAGCAGTACTTC
cdr3_aa: CASSPSGLAREQYF

cdr3_length: 17
j_call: TRBJ1-1
d_call: TRBD1
v_call: TRBV10-3
clone_size: NA
cdr3_nt: TGTGCCATCAGTGAGTCCGTGGGGCAGGGGGTGAACACTGAAGCTTTCTTT
cdr3_aa: CAISESVGQGVNTEAFF

cdr3_length: 13
j_call: TRBJ2-7
d_call: NA
v_call: TRBV6-5
clone_size: NA
cdr3_nt: TGTGCCAGCAGTGAAGGGACTTACTACGAGCAGTACTTC
cdr3_aa: CASSEGTYYEQYF

cdr3_length: 16
j_call: TRBJ1-2
d_call: TRBD1
v_call: TRBV19
clone_size: NA
cdr3_nt: TGTGCCATTAAAGGGACAGGGGGCCCCACCGGCTATGGCTACACCTTC
cdr3_aa: CAIKGTGGPTGYGYTF

cdr3_length: 14
j_call: TRBJ2-3
d_call: NA
v_call: TRBV11-3
clone_size: NA
cdr3_nt: TGTGCCAGCAGCCCAACTATCAACACAGATACGCAGTATTTT
cdr3_aa: CASSPTINTDTQYF

cdr3_length: 14
j_call: TRBJ2-7
d_call: NA
v_call: TRBV28
clone_size: NA
cdr3_nt: TGTGCCAGCACCAGGGCAGGAGATCCCTACGAGCAGTACTTC
cdr3_aa: CASTRAGDPYEQYF

cdr3_length: 17
j_call: TRBJ2-3
d_call: NA
v_call: TRBV4-3
clone_size: NA
cdr3_nt: TGCGCCAGCAGCCACCTCGACAGGCCGAGGAGCACAGATACGCAGTATTTT
cdr3_aa: CASSHLDRPRSTDTQYF

cdr3_length: 16
j_call: TRBJ2-2
d_call: TRBD1
v_call: TRBV28
clone_size: NA
cdr3_nt: TGTGCCAGCAGTCTATACGGACAGGGTGGGTCGGGGGAGCTGTTTTTT
cdr3_aa: CASSLYGQGGSGELFF